Listed below are T cell receptor beta chains from one sample, sequenced in a study of blood T cell repertoires in COVID-19. TCRdb keeps only in-frame clones here, not all; method: immunoSEQ multiplex PCR. The table includes roughly 250,000 clones, approximately 84% detected once. Sequenced input: peripheral blood. The receptors were sampled from a human donor in a cohort sampled during active COVID-19. The CDR3 runs from the conserved cysteine through the conserved F or W. The D gene is left open where the match is weak. Clone size is given for some rows only: seen once, a few or many times, or a class if the clone is expanded.

d_call	clone_size	j_call	v_call	cdr3_aa	cdr3_nt
.	.	TRBJ1-1	TRBV10-3	CAIKGDGLNTEAFF	TGTGCCATAAAGGGGGACGGCTTGAACACTGAAGCTTTCTTT
.	.	TRBJ2-1	TRBV7-2	CASSLGLNNEQFF	TGTGCCAGCAGCTTAGGACTGAACAATGAGCAGTTCTTC
.	.	TRBJ2-7	TRBV7-9	CASSSDPGLTEGYEQYF	TGTGCCAGCAGCTCAGACCCGGGACTCACGGAGGGGTACGAGCAGTACTTC
.	.	TRBJ1-3	TRBV28	CASITAGNTIYF	TGTGCCAGCATTACAGCTGGAAACACCATATATTTT
.	.	TRBJ1-2	TRBV14	CASSLARPGINYGYTF	TGTGCCAGCAGCCTCGCCCGACCCGGGATCAACTATGGCTACACCTTC
TRBD1	.	TRBJ1-5	TRBV5-1	CASSFGTASNQPQHF	TGCGCCAGCAGCTTCGGGACAGCCTCTAATCAGCCCCAGCATTTT
.	.	TRBJ2-6	TRBV29-1	CSVSGGVGGANVLTF	TGCAGCGTTTCTGGAGGGGTTGGTGGGGCCAACGTCCTGACTTTC
.	.	TRBJ2-6	TRBV7-3	CASSLIGGNSGANVLTF	TGTGCCAGCAGCTTAATAGGCGGAAACTCTGGGGCCAACGTCCTGACTTTC
TRBD2	few	TRBJ2-5	TRBV18	CASSLELAWEETQYF	TGTGCCAGCTCACTTGAACTAGCGTGGGAAGAGACCCAGTACTTC
.	.	TRBJ1-4	TRBV28	CASRLRLTGSNEKLFF	TGTGCCAGTAGGCTTAGGTTGACAGGTTCTAATGAAAAACTGTTTTTT
.	.	TRBJ2-2	TRBV23-1	CASSVGLSNTGELFF	TGCGCCAGCAGCGTGGGGCTCTCGAACACCGGGGAGCTGTTTTTT
.	.	TRBJ2-1	TRBV20-1	CSAPRFNEQFF	TGCAGTGCACCGAGGTTCAATGAGCAGTTCTTC
TRBD1	.	TRBJ2-3	TRBV12-3/TRBV12-4	CASSRDRAQYF	TGTGCCAGCAGCCGGGACAGGGCGCAGTATTTT
.	.	TRBJ1-5	TRBV6-5	CASTADRLSNQPQHF	TGTGCCAGCACCGCCGACAGGCTAAGCAATCAGCCCCAGCATTTT
.	.	TRBJ2-2	TRBV6-5	CAGQGTTNTGELFF	TGTGCCGGCCAGGGGACAACGAACACCGGGGAGCTGTTTTTT
TRBD2	.	TRBJ2-3	TRBV3-1/TRBV3-2	CASSQKTSGGSDTQYF	TGTGCCAGCAGCCAAAAGACTAGCGGGGGGTCCGATACGCAGTATTTT
TRBD1	.	TRBJ2-5	TRBV24-1	CATSDARDRQETQYF	TGTGCCACCAGTGATGCTCGGGACAGGCAAGAGACCCAGTACTTC
TRBD1	once	TRBJ1-1	TRBV10-1	CASSESRQGGSEAFF	TGCGCCAGCAGTGAGTCGCGACAGGGTGGCTCTGAAGCTTTCTTT
TRBD1	.	TRBJ1-3	TRBV5-1	CASSERRGQRGNTIYF	TGCGCCAGCAGCGAACGGAGGGGGCAAAGAGGAAACACCATATATTTT
.	.	TRBJ2-3	TRBV6-2/TRBV6-3	CASSYGGGGQPSTDTQYF	TGTGCCAGCAGTTACGGTGGGGGGGGCCAACCCAGCACAGATACGCAGTATTTT
.	once	TRBJ1-5	TRBV18	CASSAQGRVSNQPQHF	TGTGCCAGCTCAGCCCAGGGTCGTGTTAGCAATCAGCCCCAGCATTTT
TRBD2	.	TRBJ2-1	TRBV27	CASRVAGTYNEQFF	TGTGCCAGCAGGGTAGCGGGGACCTACAATGAGCAGTTCTTC
TRBD1	.	TRBJ1-1	TRBV2	CASSVTGGGDEAFF	TGTGCCAGCAGTGTAACAGGGGGCGGCGATGAAGCTTTCTTT
.	.	TRBJ1-1	TRBV11-2	CASSLGGVNTEAFF	TGTGCCAGCAGCTTAGGGGGGGTAAACACTGAAGCTTTCTTT
TRBD1	.	TRBJ2-5	TRBV5-1	CASSSTGGAVRETQYF	TGCGCCAGCTCCTCGACAGGGGGCGCGGTCAGAGAGACCCAGTACTTC
.	.	TRBJ2-2	TRBV11-1	CASSRTGNTGELFF	TGTGCCAGCAGCCGCACAGGGAACACCGGGGAGCTGTTTTTT
.	few	TRBJ1-1	TRBV28	CASRALIAGTEAFF	TGTGCCAGCCGAGCTTTAATCGCGGGGACTGAAGCTTTCTTT
.	.	TRBJ1-4	TRBV7-8	CASSPELGRGREKLFF	TGTGCCAGCAGCCCTGAATTGGGCAGGGGAAGGGAAAAACTGTTTTTT
TRBD1	.	TRBJ1-4	TRBV10-3	CAISESAGGTNEKLFF	TGTGCCATCAGTGAGTCGGCAGGGGGAACTAATGAAAAACTGTTTTTT
TRBD1	.	TRBJ2-7	TRBV6-6	CASSRGQGDYEQYF	TGTGCCAGCAGTAGAGGGCAGGGGGACTACGAGCAGTACTTC
TRBD1	.	TRBJ1-1	TRBV5-1	CASSSTGATEAFF	TGCGCCAGCAGCTCAACAGGGGCCACTGAAGCTTTCTTT
TRBD2	once	TRBJ2-7	TRBV18	CASSLQGLAGEGSYEQYF	TGTGCCAGCTCACTACAGGGACTAGCGGGAGAGGGTTCCTACGAGCAGTACTTC
.	once	TRBJ1-2	TRBV5-8	CASSFARIYGYTF	TGTGCCAGCAGCTTTGCTAGGATCTATGGCTACACCTTC
.	few	TRBJ1-1	TRBV28	CASAGAGVTANTEAFF	TGTGCCAGCGCAGGGGCCGGGGTGACAGCGAACACTGAAGCTTTCTTT
.	.	TRBJ1-1	TRBV7-9	CASSSKQEWYRNTEAFF	TGTGCCAGCAGCTCGAAGCAGGAATGGTATCGGAACACTGAAGCTTTCTTT
.	.	TRBJ2-1	TRBV12-3/TRBV12-4	CASSLYNEQFF	TGTGCCAGCAGCCTATACAATGAGCAGTTCTTC
.	.	TRBJ2-2	TRBV12-3/TRBV12-4	CASSLGGSGELFF	TGTGCCAGCAGTTTGGGGGGATCCGGGGAGCTGTTTTTT
.	.	TRBJ2-7	TRBV7-9	CASSPLAGELGYEQYF	TGTGCCAGCAGCCCTTTGGCCGGGGAATTAGGCTACGAGCAGTACTTC
.	.	TRBJ2-1	TRBV2	CASIPGVGPNNEQFF	TGTGCCAGCATCCCGGGGGTCGGACCTAACAATGAGCAGTTCTTC
.	.	TRBJ2-5	TRBV27	CASSRFQRDRETQYF	TGTGCCAGCAGTCGGTTCCAGCGGGACAGGGAGACCCAGTACTTC
TRBD2	.	TRBJ2-1	TRBV28	CASSLLTLAGVVYNEQFF	TGTGCCAGCAGTTTACTCACACTAGCGGGAGTTGTCTACAATGAGCAGTTCTTC
TRBD1	many	TRBJ1-1	TRBV29-1	CSGDGQGALNTEAFF	TGCAGCGGTGACGGACAGGGGGCTTTGAACACTGAAGCTTTCTTT
.	.	TRBJ1-2	TRBV7-9	CASSFSPGYLGGYTF	TGTGCCAGCAGCTTTTCACCGGGATATCTAGGGGGCTACACCTTC
TRBD2	.	TRBJ2-3	TRBV28	CASSFPGLAGGPGSTDTQYF	TGTGCCAGCAGTTTCCCGGGACTAGCGGGGGGGCCGGGCAGCACAGATACGCAGTATTTT
TRBD1	.	TRBJ1-3	TRBV7-9	CASSPTGVGNTIYF	TGTGCCAGCAGCCCGACAGGGGTAGGAAACACCATATATTTT
TRBD2	.	TRBJ2-3	TRBV5-1	CASSLAGEVGDTQYF	TGCGCCAGCAGCCTAGCGGGAGAGGTCGGGGATACGCAGTATTTT
.	.	TRBJ1-1	TRBV11-3	CASSFEAHTEAFF	TGTGCCAGCAGCTTCGAGGCCCACACTGAAGCTTTCTTT
.	.	TRBJ2-7	TRBV4-1	CASSQAMGQSYEQYF	TGCGCCAGCAGCCAAGCGATGGGGCAATCCTACGAGCAGTACTTC
.	.	TRBJ1-2	TRBV4-1	CASSQTLTGYGYTF	TGCGCCAGCAGCCAAACCCTGACAGGCTATGGCTACACCTTC
TRBD1	.	TRBJ2-5	TRBV5-1	CASSLEQGALGTQYF	TGCGCCAGCAGCTTGGAACAGGGGGCATTGGGGACCCAGTACTTC
.	.	TRBJ1-5	TRBV6-1	CASSEQGGNQPQHF	TGTGCCAGCAGTGAACAGGGAGGGAATCAGCCCCAGCATTTT
.	.	TRBJ2-1	TRBV5-8	CASRGGQSYNEQFF	TGTGCCAGCAGGGGGGGACAGTCCTACAATGAGCAGTTCTTC
.	.	TRBJ2-5	TRBV4-2	CASSQVRVPAKRAQYF	TGTGCCAGCAGCCAAGTCAGGGTCCCCGCCAAGCGTGCCCAGTACTTC
.	.	TRBJ2-6	TRBV24-1	CATSEGGPGANVLTF	TGTGCCACCAGTGAGGGGGGGCCTGGGGCCAACGTCCTGACTTTC
.	.	TRBJ1-1	TRBV10-1	CASSESGRVTEAFF	TGCGCCAGCAGTGAGTCGGGCAGGGTCACTGAAGCTTTCTTT
.	.	TRBJ1-4	TRBV19	CASSTGSGEKLFF	TGTGCCAGTAGTACGGGGAGCGGAGAAAAACTGTTTTTT
.	once	TRBJ2-4	TRBV19	CASSIQGLAKNIQYF	TGTGCCAGTAGTATTCAGGGGCTAGCCAAAAACATTCAGTACTTC